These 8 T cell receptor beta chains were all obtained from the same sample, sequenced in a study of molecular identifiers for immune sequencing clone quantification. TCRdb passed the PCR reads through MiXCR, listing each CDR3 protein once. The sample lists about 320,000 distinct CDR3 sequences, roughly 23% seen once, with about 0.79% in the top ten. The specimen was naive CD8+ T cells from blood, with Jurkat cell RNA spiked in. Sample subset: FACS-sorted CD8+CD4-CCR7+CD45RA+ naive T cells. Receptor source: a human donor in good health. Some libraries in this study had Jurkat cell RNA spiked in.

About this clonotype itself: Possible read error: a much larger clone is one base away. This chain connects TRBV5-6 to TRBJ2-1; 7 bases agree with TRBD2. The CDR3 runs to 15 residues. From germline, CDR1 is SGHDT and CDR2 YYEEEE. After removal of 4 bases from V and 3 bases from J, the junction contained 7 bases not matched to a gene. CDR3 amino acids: CASSGGLSLYNEQFF. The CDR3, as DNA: TGTGCCAGCAGCGGGGGACTATCCCTCTACAATGAGCAGTTCTTC.

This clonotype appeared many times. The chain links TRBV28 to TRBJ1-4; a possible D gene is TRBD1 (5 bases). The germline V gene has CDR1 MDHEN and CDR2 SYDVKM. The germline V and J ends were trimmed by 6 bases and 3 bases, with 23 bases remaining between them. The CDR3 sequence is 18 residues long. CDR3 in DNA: TGTGCCAGCAGCCTCGTAGGGGTCAGATATATCCCTAATGAAAAACTGTTTTTT. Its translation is CASSLVGVRYIPNEKLFF.

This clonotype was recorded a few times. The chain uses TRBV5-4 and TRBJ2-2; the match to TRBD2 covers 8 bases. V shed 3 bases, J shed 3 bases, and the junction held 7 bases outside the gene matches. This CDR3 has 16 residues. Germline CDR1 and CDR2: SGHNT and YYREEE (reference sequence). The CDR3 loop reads CASSSVEAGDTGELFF. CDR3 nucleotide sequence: TGTGCCAGCAGCTCTGTAGAAGCGGGAGACACCGGGGAGCTGTTTTTT.

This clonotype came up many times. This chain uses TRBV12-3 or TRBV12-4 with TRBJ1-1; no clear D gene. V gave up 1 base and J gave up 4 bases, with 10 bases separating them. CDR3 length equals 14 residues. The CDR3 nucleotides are TGTGCCAGCAGTTTAGGGGTTGTCGGCACTGAAGCTTTCTTT. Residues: CASSLGVVGTEAFF.

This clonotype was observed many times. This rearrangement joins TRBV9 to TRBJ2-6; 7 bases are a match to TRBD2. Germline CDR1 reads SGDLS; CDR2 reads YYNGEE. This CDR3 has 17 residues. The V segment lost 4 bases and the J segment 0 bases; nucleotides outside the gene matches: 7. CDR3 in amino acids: CASSSPRGDSGANVLTF. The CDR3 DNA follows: TGTGCCAGCAGCTCCCCCCGGGGGGACTCTGGGGCCAACGTCCTGACTTTC.

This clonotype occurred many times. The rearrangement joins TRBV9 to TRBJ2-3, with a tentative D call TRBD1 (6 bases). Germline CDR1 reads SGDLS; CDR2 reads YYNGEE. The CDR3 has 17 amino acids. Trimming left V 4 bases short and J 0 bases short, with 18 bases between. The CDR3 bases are TGTGCCAGCAGCACCGGGACATTACCCCCTAGCACAGATACGCAGTATTTT. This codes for CASSTGTLPPSTDTQYF.

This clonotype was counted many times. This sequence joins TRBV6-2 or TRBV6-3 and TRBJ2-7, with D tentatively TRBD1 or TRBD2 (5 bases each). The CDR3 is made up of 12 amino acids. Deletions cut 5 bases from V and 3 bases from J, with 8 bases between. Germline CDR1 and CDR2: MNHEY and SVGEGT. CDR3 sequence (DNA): TGTGCCAGCAGTGGGGGTGTCTACGAGCAGTACTTC. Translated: CASSGGVYEQYF.

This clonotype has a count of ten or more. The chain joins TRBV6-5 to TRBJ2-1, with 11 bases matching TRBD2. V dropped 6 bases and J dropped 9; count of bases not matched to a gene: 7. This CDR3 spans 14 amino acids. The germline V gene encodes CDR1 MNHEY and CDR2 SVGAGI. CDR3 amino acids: CASRYTSGSSEQFF. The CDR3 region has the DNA TGTGCCAGCAGATACACTAGCGGGAGTAGTGAGCAGTTCTTC.